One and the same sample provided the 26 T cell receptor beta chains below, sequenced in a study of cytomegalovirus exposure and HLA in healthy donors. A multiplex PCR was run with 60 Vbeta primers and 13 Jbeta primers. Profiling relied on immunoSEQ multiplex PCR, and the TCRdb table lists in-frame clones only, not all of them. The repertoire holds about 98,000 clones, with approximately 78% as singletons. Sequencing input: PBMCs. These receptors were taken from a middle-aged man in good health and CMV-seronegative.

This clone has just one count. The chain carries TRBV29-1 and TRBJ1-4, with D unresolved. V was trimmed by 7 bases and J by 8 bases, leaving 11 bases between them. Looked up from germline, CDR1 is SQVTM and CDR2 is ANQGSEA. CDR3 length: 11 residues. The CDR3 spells CSGGVGEKLFF. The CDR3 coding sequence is TGCAGCGGTGGTGTCGGGGAAAAACTGTTTTTT. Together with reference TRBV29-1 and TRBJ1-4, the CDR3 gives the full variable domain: SAVISQKPSRDICQRGTSLTIQCQVDSQVTMMFWYRQQPGQSLTLIATANQGSEATYESGFVIDKFPISRPNLTFSTLTVSNMSPEDSSIYLCSGGVGEKLFFGSGTQLSVL.

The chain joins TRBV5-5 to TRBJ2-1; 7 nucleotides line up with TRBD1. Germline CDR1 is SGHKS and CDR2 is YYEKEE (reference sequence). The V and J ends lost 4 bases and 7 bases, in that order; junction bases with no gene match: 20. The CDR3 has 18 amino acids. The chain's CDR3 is CASSRLNRDRVVGNEQFF. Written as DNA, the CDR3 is TGTGCCAGCAGCCGCTTAAACCGAGACAGGGTGGTCGGGAATGAGCAGTTCTTC. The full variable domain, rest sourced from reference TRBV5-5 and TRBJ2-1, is DAGVTQSPTHLIKTRGQQVTLRCSPISGHKSVSWYQQVLGQGPQFIFQYYEKEERGRGNFPDRFSARQFPNYSSELNVNALLLGDSALYLCASSRLNRDRVVGNEQFFGPGTRLTVL.

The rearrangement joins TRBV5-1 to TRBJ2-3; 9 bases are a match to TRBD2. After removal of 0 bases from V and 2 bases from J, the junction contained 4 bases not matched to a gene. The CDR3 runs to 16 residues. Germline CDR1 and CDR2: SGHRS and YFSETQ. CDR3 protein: CASSLVSSGVTDTQYF. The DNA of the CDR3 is TGCGCCAGCAGCTTGGTGTCTAGCGGGGTCACAGATACGCAGTATTTT.

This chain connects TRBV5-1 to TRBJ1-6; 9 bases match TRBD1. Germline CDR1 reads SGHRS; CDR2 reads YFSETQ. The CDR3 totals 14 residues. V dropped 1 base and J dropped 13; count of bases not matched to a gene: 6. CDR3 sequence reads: CASSLYEGTGPLHF. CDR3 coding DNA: TGCGCCAGCAGCTTGTATGAGGGGACAGGGCCCCTCCACTTT.

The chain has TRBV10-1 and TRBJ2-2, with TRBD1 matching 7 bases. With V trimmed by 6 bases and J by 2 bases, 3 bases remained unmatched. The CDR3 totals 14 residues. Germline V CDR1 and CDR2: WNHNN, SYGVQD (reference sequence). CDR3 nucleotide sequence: TGCGCCAGCAGACAGGGGATAAACACCGGGGAGCTGTTTTTT. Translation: CASRQGINTGELFF.

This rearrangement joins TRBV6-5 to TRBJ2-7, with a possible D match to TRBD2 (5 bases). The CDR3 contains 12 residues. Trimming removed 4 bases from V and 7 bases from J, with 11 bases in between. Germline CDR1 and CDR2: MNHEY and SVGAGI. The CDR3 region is CASSFRGREQYF. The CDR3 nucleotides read TGTGCCAGCAGTTTCAGAGGGCGGGAGCAGTACTTC.

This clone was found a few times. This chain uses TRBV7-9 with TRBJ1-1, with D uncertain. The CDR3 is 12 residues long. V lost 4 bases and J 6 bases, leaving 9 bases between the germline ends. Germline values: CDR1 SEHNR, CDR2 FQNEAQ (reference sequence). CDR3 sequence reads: CASSSRSAEAFF. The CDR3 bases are TGTGCCAGCAGCTCCCGGTCGGCTGAAGCTTTCTTT.

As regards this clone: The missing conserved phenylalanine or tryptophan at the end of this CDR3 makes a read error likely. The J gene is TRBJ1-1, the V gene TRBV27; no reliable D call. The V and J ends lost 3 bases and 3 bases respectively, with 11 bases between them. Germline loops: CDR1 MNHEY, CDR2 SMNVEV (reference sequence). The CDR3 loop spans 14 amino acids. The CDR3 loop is CASSLGLADTEAFL. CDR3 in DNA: TGTGCCAGCAGTTTGGGCTTGGCGGACACTGAAGCTTTCCTT.

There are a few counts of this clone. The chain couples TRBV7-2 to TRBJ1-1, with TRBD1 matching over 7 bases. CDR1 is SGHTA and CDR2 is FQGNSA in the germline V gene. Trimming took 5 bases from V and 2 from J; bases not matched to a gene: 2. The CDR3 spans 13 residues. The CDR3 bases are TGTGCCAGCAGCCGGGACAGAAACACTGAAGCTTTCTTT. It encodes CASSRDRNTEAFF.

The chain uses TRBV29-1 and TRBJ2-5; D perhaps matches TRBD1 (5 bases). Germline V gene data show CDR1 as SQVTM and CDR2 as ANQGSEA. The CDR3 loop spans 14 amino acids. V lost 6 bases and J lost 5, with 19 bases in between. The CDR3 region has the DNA TGCAGCGTGCGCCCGGTTCCAGGGCGGGAGACCCAGTACTTC. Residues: CSVRPVPGRETQYF.

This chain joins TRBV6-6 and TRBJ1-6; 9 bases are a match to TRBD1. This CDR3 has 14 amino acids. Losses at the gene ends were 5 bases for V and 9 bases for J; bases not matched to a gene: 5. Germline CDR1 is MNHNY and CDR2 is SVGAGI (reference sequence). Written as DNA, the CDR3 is TGTGCCAGCAGTCTTCCGGGACAGGGTTCACCCCTCCACTTT. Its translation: CASSLPGQGSPLHF.

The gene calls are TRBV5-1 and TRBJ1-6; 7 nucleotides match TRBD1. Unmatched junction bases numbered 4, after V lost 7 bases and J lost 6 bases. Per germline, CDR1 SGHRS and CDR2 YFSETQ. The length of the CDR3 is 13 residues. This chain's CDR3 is CASRDSLNSPLHF. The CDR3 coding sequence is TGCGCCAGCCGGGACAGCCTTAATTCACCCCTCCACTTT.

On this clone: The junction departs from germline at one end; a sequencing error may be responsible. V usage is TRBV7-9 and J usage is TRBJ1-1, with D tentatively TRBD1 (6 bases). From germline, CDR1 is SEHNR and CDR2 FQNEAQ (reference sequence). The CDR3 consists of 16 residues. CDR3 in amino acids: CSSSPLAGALSTEAFF. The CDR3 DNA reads TGTTCCAGCAGCCCACTGGCGGGGGCGTTATCGACTGAAGCTTTCTTT.

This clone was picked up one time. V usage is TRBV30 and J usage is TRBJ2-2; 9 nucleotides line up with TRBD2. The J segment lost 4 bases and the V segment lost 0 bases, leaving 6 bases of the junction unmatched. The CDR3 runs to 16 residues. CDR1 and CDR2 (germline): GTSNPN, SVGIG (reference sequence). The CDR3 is CAWSVASGVLTGELFF. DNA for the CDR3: TGTGCCTGGAGTGTAGCTAGCGGGGTTCTCACCGGGGAGCTGTTTTTT.

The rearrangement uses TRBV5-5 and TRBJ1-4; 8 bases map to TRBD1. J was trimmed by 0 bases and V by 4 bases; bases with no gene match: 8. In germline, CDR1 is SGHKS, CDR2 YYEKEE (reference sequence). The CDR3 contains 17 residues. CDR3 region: CASSDRQGIATNEKLFF. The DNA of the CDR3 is TGTGCCAGCAGCGATAGACAGGGGATTGCAACTAATGAAAAACTGTTTTTT.

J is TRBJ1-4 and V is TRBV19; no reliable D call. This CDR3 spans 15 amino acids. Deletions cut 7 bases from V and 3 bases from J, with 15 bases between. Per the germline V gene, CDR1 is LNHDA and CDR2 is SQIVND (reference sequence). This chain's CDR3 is CASTRELLANEKLFF. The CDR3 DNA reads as TGTGCCAGTACCCGAGAGCTGTTGGCTAATGAAAAACTGTTTTTT.

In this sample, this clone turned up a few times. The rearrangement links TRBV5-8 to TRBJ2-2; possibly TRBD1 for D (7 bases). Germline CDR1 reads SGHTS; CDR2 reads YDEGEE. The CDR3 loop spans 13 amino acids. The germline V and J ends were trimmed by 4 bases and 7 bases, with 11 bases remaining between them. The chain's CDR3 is CASSGGGSGELFF. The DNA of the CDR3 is TGTGCCAGCAGCGGAGGGGGCAGCGGGGAGCTGTTTTTT.

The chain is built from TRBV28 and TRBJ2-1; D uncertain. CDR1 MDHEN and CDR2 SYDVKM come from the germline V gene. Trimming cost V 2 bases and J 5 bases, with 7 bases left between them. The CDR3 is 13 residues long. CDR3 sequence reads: CASSLIRDNEQFF. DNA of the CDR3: TGTGCCAGCAGTTTAATCCGCGACAATGAGCAGTTCTTC.

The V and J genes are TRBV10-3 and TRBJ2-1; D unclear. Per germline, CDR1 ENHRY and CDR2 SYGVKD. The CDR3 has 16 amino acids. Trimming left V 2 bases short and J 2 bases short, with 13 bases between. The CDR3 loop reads CAISEKDLGAYNEQFF. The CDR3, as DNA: TGTGCCATCAGTGAGAAAGATCTGGGCGCCTACAATGAGCAGTTCTTC.

The CDR3 here is CASSLIGGRTDTQYF. The DNA of the CDR3 is TGTGCCAGCAGCCTGATCGGGGGTCGGACAGATACGCAGTATTTT. The rearrangement joins TRBV7-9 to TRBJ2-3; D might be TRBD2 (6 bases). Germline V gene sequence: CDR1 SEHNR, CDR2 FQNEAQ (reference sequence). V was trimmed by 5 bases and J by 3 bases, leaving 15 bases between them. CDR3 length: 15 amino acids.

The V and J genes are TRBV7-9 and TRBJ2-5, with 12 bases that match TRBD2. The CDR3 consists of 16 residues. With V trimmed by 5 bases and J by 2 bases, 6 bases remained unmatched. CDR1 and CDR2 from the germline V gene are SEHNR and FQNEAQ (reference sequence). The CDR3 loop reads CASSPLLAGGQETQYF. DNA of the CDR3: TGTGCCAGCAGCCCTCTTCTAGCGGGGGGGCAAGAGACCCAGTACTTC.

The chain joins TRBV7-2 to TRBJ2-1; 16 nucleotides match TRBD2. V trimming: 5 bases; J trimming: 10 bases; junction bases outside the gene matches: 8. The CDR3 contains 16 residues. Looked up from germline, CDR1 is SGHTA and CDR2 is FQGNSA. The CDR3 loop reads CASSPPGLAGGVEQFF. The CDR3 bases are TGTGCCAGCAGCCCCCCGGGACTAGCGGGGGGGGTGGAGCAGTTCTTC. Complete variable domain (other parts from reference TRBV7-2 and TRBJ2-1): GAGVSQSPSNKVTEKGKDVELRCDPISGHTALYWYRQSLGQGLEFLIYFQGNSAPDKSGLPSDRFSAERTGGSVSTLTIQRTQQEDSAVYLCASSPPGLAGGVEQFFGPGTRLTVL.

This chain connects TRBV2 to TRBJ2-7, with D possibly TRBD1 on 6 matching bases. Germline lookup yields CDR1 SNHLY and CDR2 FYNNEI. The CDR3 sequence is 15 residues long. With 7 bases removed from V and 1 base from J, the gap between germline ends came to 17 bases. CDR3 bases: TGTGCCAGCACTGGGACACAATTCAAATCCTACGAGCAGTACTTC. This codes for CASTGTQFKSYEQYF.

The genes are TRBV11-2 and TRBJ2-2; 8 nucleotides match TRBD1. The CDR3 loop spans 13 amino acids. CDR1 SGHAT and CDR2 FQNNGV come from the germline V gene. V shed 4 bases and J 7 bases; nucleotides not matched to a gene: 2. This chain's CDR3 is CASSSTGGGELFF. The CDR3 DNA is TGTGCCAGCAGCTCCACAGGGGGCGGGGAGCTGTTTTTT.

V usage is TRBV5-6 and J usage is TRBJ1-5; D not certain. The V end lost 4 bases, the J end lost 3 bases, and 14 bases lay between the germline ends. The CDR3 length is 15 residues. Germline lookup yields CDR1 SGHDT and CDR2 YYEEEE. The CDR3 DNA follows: TGTGCCAGCAGCCACGGAAGCGGTCTCAATCAGCCCCAGCATTTT. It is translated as CASSHGSGLNQPQHF.

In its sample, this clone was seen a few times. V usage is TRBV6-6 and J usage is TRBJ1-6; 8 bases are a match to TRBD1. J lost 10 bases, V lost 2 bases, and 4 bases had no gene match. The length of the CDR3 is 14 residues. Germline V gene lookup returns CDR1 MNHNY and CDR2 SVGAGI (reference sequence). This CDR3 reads CASSYGQGRSPLHF. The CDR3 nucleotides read TGTGCCAGCAGTTACGGACAGGGAAGGTCACCCCTCCACTTT.